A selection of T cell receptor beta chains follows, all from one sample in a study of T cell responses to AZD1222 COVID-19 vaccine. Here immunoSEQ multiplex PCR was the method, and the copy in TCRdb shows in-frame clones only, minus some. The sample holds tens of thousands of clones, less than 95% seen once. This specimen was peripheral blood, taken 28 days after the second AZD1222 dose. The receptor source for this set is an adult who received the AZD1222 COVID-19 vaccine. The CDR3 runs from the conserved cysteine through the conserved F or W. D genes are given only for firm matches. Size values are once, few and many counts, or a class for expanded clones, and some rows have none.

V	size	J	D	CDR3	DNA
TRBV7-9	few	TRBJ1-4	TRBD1	CASSLGEGGGTNEKLFF	TGTGCCAGCAGCTTAGGAGAAGGGGGCGGCACTAATGAAAAACTGTTTTTT
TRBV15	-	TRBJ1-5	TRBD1	CATSRENSGGQPQHF	TGTGCCACCAGCAGAGAAAATTCAGGGGGGCAGCCCCAGCATTTT
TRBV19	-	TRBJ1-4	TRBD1	CASSLQGPNEKLFF	TGTGCCAGTAGTCTACAGGGGCCCAATGAAAAACTGTTTTTT
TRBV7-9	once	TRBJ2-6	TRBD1	CASSPPVGQGRANVLTF	TGTGCCAGCAGCCCACCGGTCGGACAGGGGAGGGCCAACGTCCTGACTTTC
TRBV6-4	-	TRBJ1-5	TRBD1	CARKDRGRNQPQHF	TGTGCCAGAAAGGACAGGGGACGGAATCAGCCCCAGCATTTT
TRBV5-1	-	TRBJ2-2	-	CASSHSSIANTGELFF	TGCGCCAGCAGCCACTCAAGTATCGCGAACACCGGGGAGCTGTTTTTT
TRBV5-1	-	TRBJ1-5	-	CASSLDGGANQPQHF	TGCGCCAGCAGCTTGGATGGTGGGGCCAATCAGCCCCAGCATTTT
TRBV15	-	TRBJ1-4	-	CATSRSRGAGEKLFF	TGTGCCACCAGCAGAAGTAGGGGGGCCGGTGAAAAACTGTTTTTT
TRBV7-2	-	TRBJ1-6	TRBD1	CASSPGTANNSPLHF	TGTGCCAGCAGCCCTGGGACAGCAAATAATTCACCCCTCCACTTT
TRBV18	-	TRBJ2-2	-	CASSPGTGRTGELFF	TGTGCCAGCTCCCCAGGAACAGGGCGCACCGGGGAGCTGTTTTTT
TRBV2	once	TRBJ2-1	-	CASSELRLALFF	TGTGCCAGCAGTGAACTAAGGCTAGCTTTGTTCTTC
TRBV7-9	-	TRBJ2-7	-	CASSPLIYEQYF	TGTGCCAGCAGCCCTTTAATTTACGAGCAGTACTTC
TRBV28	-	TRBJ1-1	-	CASSSWTENTEAFF	TGTGCCAGCAGTTCTTGGACGGAGAACACTGAAGCTTTCTTT
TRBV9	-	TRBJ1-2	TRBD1	CASSVVGTGSGYTF	TGTGCCAGCAGCGTAGTGGGGACAGGGTCTGGCTACACCTTC
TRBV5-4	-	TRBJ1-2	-	CASSLRENGGYTF	TGTGCCAGCAGCTTGAGAGAAAACGGAGGCTACACCTTC
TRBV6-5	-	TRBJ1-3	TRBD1	CASSFAFTGAGNTIYF	TGTGCCAGCAGTTTTGCCTTTACAGGGGCTGGAAACACCATATATTTT
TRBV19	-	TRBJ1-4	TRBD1	CATHRGIGEKLFF	TGTGCCACGCACAGGGGCATAGGAGAAAAACTGTTTTTT
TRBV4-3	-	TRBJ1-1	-	CASSQEAAPTEAFF	TGCGCCAGCAGCCAAGAGGCAGCTCCCACTGAAGCTTTCTTT
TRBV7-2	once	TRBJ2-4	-	CASSQAGLATSKNIQYF	TGTGCCAGCAGCCAGGCCGGACTCGCGACTTCCAAAAACATTCAGTACTTC
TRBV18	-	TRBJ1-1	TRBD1	CASSRRQGATNTEAFF	TGTGCCAGCTCACGGAGACAGGGGGCCACGAACACTGAAGCTTTCTTT
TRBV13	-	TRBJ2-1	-	CASSGGWFGEQFF	TGTGCCAGCAGCGGGGGGTGGTTCGGGGAGCAGTTCTTC
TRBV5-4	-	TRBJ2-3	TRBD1	CASSSDRGADTQYF	TGTGCCAGCAGCTCGGACAGGGGCGCAGATACGCAGTATTTT
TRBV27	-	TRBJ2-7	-	CASSLLAAGSYEQYF	TGTGCCAGCAGTTTATTAGCGGCGGGCTCCTACGAGCAGTACTTC
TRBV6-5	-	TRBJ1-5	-	CASRSSGVRQPQHF	TGTGCCAGCAGATCTTCAGGGGTAAGACAGCCCCAGCATTTT
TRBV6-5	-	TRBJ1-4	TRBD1	CASRPTGAANEKLFF	TGTGCCAGCAGACCAACAGGGGCCGCTAATGAAAAACTGTTTTTT
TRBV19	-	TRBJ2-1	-	CASNRASGEQFF	TGTGCCAGTAATCGGGCTTCTGGAGAGCAGTTCTTC
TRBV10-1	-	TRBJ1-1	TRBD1	CASSRTGETEAFF	TGCGCCAGCAGCCGGACAGGGGAAACTGAAGCTTTCTTT
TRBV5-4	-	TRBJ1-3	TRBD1	CASSWGQGSPGNTIYF	TGTGCCAGCAGCTGGGGACAGGGGTCGCCCGGAAACACCATATATTTT
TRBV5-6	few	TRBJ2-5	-	CASSSGLRAWETQYF	TGTGCCAGCAGCTCCGGACTAAGGGCCTGGGAGACCCAGTACTTC
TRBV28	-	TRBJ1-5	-	CASSFGQGSNQPQHF	TGTGCCAGCAGTTTTGGGCAGGGGAGCAATCAGCCCCAGCATTTT
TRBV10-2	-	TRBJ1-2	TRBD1	CASSGQANEGDYGYTF	TGCGCCAGCAGCGGACAGGCGAACGAGGGAGACTATGGCTACACCTTC
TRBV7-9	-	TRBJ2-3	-	CASSSFTDTQYF	TGTGCCAGCAGCTCTTTCACAGATACGCAGTATTTT
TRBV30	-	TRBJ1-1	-	CAWRGTEAFF	TGTGCCTGGCGCGGCACTGAAGCTTTCTTT
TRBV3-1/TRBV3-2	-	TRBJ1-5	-	CASSQDGAGNQPQHF	TGTGCCAGCAGCCAAGATGGCGCGGGAAATCAGCCCCAGCATTTT
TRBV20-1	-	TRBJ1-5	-	CSASAQRSGGPQPQHF	TGCAGTGCTAGTGCCCAAAGGTCGGGGGGCCCTCAGCCCCAGCATTTT
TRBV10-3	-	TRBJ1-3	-	CAIGNGASGNTIYF	TGTGCCATCGGGAACGGGGCCTCTGGAAACACCATATATTTT
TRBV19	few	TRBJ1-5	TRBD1	CASMAGGSQPQHF	TGTGCCAGTATGGCAGGGGGCTCTCAGCCCCAGCATTTT
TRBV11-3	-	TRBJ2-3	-	CASSLGSGRPDTQYF	TGTGCCAGCAGCTTAGGCTCAGGGCGCCCAGATACGCAGTATTTT
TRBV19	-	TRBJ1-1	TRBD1	CATHALDRAGTEAFF	TGTGCCACTCATGCCCTCGACAGGGCAGGCACTGAAGCTTTCTTT
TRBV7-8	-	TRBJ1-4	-	CASSPGRINEKLFF	TGTGCCAGCAGCCCGGGACGGATTAATGAAAAACTGTTTTTT
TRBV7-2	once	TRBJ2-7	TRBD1	CASSGRTGSYEQYF	TGTGCCAGCAGCGGGCGGACAGGCTCCTACGAGCAGTACTTC
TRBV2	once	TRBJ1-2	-	CASSDWDYGYTF	TGTGCCAGCAGTGATTGGGACTATGGCTACACCTTC
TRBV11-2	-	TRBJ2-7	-	CASTLERVDSYEQYF	TGTGCCAGCACCCTAGAAAGGGTGGACTCGTACGAGCAGTACTTC
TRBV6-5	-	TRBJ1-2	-	CASSYSRDKNSGYTF	TGTGCCAGCAGTTACTCGAGGGACAAAAACTCTGGCTACACCTTC
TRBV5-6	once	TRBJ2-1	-	CASSLRGREQFF	TGTGCCAGCAGCTTGAGGGGAAGAGAGCAGTTCTTC
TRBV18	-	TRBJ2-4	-	CASSGGGDIQYF	TGTGCCAGCTCAGGTGGGGGTGACATTCAGTACTTC
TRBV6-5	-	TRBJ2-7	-	CASSIQGSNYEQYF	TGTGCCAGCAGTATCCAGGGGTCAAACTACGAGCAGTACTTC
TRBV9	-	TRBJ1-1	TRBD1	CASSVGPGTGTTEAFF	TGTGCCAGCAGCGTAGGGCCCGGGACAGGGACCACTGAAGCTTTCTTT
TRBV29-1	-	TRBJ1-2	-	CSVEDRDLHRALNYGYTF	TGCAGCGTTGAAGATCGCGACCTTCACAGGGCCCTAAACTATGGCTACACCTTC
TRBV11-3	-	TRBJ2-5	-	CASSFRGLGETQYF	TGTGCCAGCAGCTTTAGAGGACTGGGGGAGACCCAGTACTTC
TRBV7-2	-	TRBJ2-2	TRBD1	CASRLGQAGELFF	TGTGCCAGCAGGCTAGGACAGGCCGGGGAGCTGTTTTTT
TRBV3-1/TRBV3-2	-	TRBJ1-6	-	CASSHSTQGGMRSPLHF	TGTGCCAGCAGCCACTCGACGCAGGGAGGGATGAGATCACCCCTCCACTTT
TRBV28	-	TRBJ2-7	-	CARDYEQYF	TGTGCCAGAGACTACGAGCAGTACTTC
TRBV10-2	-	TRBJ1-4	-	CASFGGSYQEGKLFF	TGCGCCAGCTTTGGGGGTAGTTACCAGGAGGGAAAACTGTTTTTT
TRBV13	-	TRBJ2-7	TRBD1	CASRRQGASYEQYF	TGTGCCAGCAGGAGACAGGGGGCCTCCTACGAGCAGTACTTC